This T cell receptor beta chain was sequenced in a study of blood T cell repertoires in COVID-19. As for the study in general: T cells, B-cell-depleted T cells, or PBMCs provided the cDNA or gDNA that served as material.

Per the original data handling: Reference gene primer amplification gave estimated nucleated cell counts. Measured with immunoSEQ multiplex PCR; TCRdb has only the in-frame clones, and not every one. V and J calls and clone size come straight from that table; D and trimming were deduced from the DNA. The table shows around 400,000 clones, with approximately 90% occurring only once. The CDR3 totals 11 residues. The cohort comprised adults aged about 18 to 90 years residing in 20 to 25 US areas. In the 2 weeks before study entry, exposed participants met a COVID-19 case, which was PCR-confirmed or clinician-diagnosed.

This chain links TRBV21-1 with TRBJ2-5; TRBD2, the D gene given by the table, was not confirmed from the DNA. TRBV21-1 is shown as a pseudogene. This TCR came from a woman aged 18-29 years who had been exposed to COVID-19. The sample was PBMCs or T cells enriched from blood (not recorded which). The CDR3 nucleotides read TGTGCCAGCAGCAATAGTGGGACCCAGTACTTC. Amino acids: CASSNSGTQYF.